One and the same sample provided the 4 T cell receptor beta chains below, sequenced in a study of blood T cell repertoires in COVID-19. Repertoires were generated with immunoSEQ multiplex PCR, while TCRdb's copy carries only in-frame clones and drops some. The table lists about 210,000 clones, approximately 80% of them singletons. The sequenced material came from PBMCs or T cells enriched from blood (not recorded which). The receptor source for this set is a woman in her forties or fifties with acute COVID-19.

The chain carries TRBV6-2 or TRBV6-3 and TRBJ2-5, with TRBD1 matching over 10 bases. Germline V CDR1 and CDR2: MNHEY, SVGEGT. CDR3 length: 13 residues. Germline trimming cut 5 bases from V and 10 bases from J; bases unmatched to any gene: 7. CDR3 amino acids: CASSKSRDRGQYF. For the CDR3, the DNA is TGTGCCAGCAGTAAGTCCCGGGACAGGGGCCAGTACTTC.

The V call is TRBV11-2, the J call TRBJ1-2; 8 bases are a match to TRBD1. Germline V CDR1 and CDR2: SGHAT, FQNNGV. CDR3 length: 15 amino acids. The J segment lost 8 bases and the V segment lost 5 bases, leaving 13 bases of the junction unmatched. CDR3 sequence: CASSPQGQGRSGYTF. The CDR3 DNA is TGTGCCAGCAGCCCGCAAGGACAGGGAAGAAGCGGCTACACCTTC. Together with reference TRBV11-2 and TRBJ1-2, the CDR3 gives the full variable domain: EAGVAQSPRYKIIEKRQSVAFWCNPISGHATLYWYQQILGQGPKLLIQFQNNGVVDDSQLPKDRFSAERLKGVDSTLKIQPAKLEDSAVYLCASSPQGQGRSGYTFGSGTRLTVV.

The chain links TRBV6-2 or TRBV6-3 to TRBJ1-5; tentatively, D is TRBD1 (6 bases). The CDR3 loop spans 15 amino acids. Germline loops: CDR1 MNHEY, CDR2 SVGEGT. Trimming removed 5 bases at V and 4 bases at J, with 15 bases between. The CDR3 region has the DNA TGTGCCAGCAGTCCCGGACAGCCAACTAATCAGCCCCAGCATTTT. It yields the protein CASSPGQPTNQPQHF.

The V call is TRBV14, the J call TRBJ2-3, with no clear D. The germline gives CDR1 SGHDN, CDR2 FVKESK. The V end was cut by 1 base, the J end by 2 bases, with 4 bases between. CDR3 length: 13 amino acids. The CDR3 DNA follows: TGTGCCAGCAGCCAAGCTCTCACAGATACGCAGTATTTT. It is translated as CASSQALTDTQYF.